Listed below are T cell receptor beta chains from one sample, sequenced in a study of identical twins. TCRdb reanalysed the 5' RACE reads using MiXCR and keeps one entry per CDR3 protein. Altogether 270,000 or so distinct CDR3 sequences are present, about 8% being singletons, with the ten largest covering approximately 3%. These data were also filed under a second study, of yellow fever vaccine responses in identical twins.

Source material: CD8+ T cells sorted from blood. These receptors came from a woman aged 18-29 years in good health. Each CDR3 is given with its conserved first and last residue. A D gene is named only where the DNA matches it firmly. Size is omitted from some rows. Given values are once, few, many or a class for expanded clones.

V: TRBV7-3; J: TRBJ2-3; D: TRBD1; size: .; CDR3: CASSLGTGARDTQYF; DNA: TGTGCCAGCAGCTTAGGGACAGGGGCTCGGGATACGCAGTATTTT
V: TRBV29-1; J: TRBJ2-6; D: .; size: many; CDR3: CSVVTGTFSGANVLTF; DNA: TGCAGCGTTGTTACAGGGACTTTCTCTGGGGCCAACGTCCTGACTTTC
V: TRBV2; J: TRBJ2-7; D: .; size: few; CDR3: CASSGRRYEQYF; DNA: TGTGCCAGCAGTGGCCGTCGGTACGAGCAGTACTTC
V: TRBV14; J: TRBJ2-5; D: TRBD2; size: few; CDR3: CASSHRSGRNGTQYF; DNA: TGTGCCAGCAGCCACCGCAGCGGGAGGAACGGGACCCAGTACTTC
V: TRBV30; J: TRBJ2-3; D: .; size: few; CDR3: CAWSVSPFGGAILTDTQYF; DNA: TGTGCCTGGAGTGTATCCCCTTTTGGGGGGGCGATTCTCACAGATACGCAGTATTTT
V: TRBV19; J: TRBJ2-7; D: TRBD2; size: .; CDR3: CASSIASGSSEQYF; DNA: TGTGCCAGTAGTATCGCTAGCGGGAGTTCCGAGCAGTACTTC
V: TRBV6-5; J: TRBJ2-3; D: .; size: .; CDR3: CACSQEGDTQYF; DNA: TGTGCCTGCAGTCAGGAGGGGGATACGCAGTATTTT
V: TRBV7-9; J: TRBJ2-7; D: .; size: .; CDR3: CASSWVDSSYEQYF; DNA: TGTGCCAGCAGCTGGGTGGACAGCTCCTACGAGCAGTACTTC
V: TRBV24-1; J: TRBJ2-1; D: .; size: many; CDR3: CATSPLRGEQFF; DNA: TGTGCCACCAGCCCCCTGAGAGGGGAGCAGTTCTTC
V: TRBV12-3/TRBV12-4; J: TRBJ2-5; D: .; size: few; CDR3: CASSIHETQYF; DNA: TGTGCCAGCAGTATCCATGAGACCCAGTACTTC
V: TRBV4-1; J: TRBJ2-3; D: .; size: many; CDR3: CASREYGGPDHTDTQYF; DNA: TGCGCCAGCAGGGAATACGGGGGCCCAGATCACACAGATACGCAGTATTTT
V: TRBV29-1; J: TRBJ2-1; D: TRBD2; size: many; CDR3: CSGEGLAGGNNEQFF; DNA: TGCAGCGGTGAGGGACTAGCGGGAGGGAACAATGAGCAGTTCTTC
V: TRBV6-1; J: TRBJ2-7; D: TRBD1; size: few; CDR3: CASTIFMGTGGSSYEQYF; DNA: TGTGCCAGCACTATTTTTATGGGGACAGGGGGCTCGTCCTACGAGCAGTACTTC
V: TRBV29-1; J: TRBJ1-2; D: .; size: many; CDR3: CSVEDQGFYTF; DNA: TGCAGCGTTGAAGATCAGGGTTTCTACACCTTC
V: TRBV15; J: TRBJ2-7; D: .; size: many; CDR3: CATSREGLSYEQYF; DNA: TGTGCCACCAGCAGAGAGGGCCTTTCCTACGAGCAGTACTTC
V: TRBV27; J: TRBJ2-3; D: TRBD2; size: many; CDR3: CASRLKSGSGYF; DNA: TGTGCCAGCAGATTAAAAAGCGGGAGTGGGTATTTT
V: TRBV11-2; J: TRBJ2-3; D: .; size: few; CDR3: CASRPRGGPTDTQYF; DNA: TGTGCCAGCAGGCCCCGTGGGGGGCCCACAGATACGCAGTATTTT
V: TRBV4-3; J: TRBJ2-3; D: TRBD2; size: many; CDR3: CASSRSAGEPDTQYF; DNA: TGCGCCAGCAGCCGATCAGCGGGAGAACCAGATACGCAGTATTTT
V: TRBV28; J: TRBJ2-7; D: TRBD1; size: .; CDR3: CASGDRDRGPEQYF; DNA: TGTGCCAGCGGGGACCGGGACAGGGGGCCCGAGCAGTACTTC
V: TRBV20-1; J: TRBJ2-2; D: .; size: many; CDR3: CSARGPGVPGELFF; DNA: TGCAGTGCTAGAGGGCCGGGTGTCCCCGGGGAGCTGTTTTTT
V: TRBV27; J: TRBJ2-7; D: .; size: .; CDR3: CASSLLDDSYEQYF; DNA: TGTGCCAGCAGTCTCCTCGACGACTCCTACGAGCAGTACTTC
V: TRBV2; J: TRBJ2-3; D: TRBD2; size: many; CDR3: CASSQPVTGTSMGDTQYF; DNA: TGTGCCAGCAGTCAGCCCGTGACGGGGACTAGCATGGGTGATACGCAGTATTTT
V: TRBV6-5; J: TRBJ2-1; D: .; size: .; CDR3: CASSWLGEGDEQFF; DNA: TGTGCCAGCAGTTGGCTAGGGGAAGGAGATGAGCAGTTCTTC
V: TRBV3-1; J: TRBJ2-2; D: .; size: .; CDR3: CASSRSSGEGNTGELFF; DNA: TGTGCCAGCAGCCGCTCATCAGGGGAAGGGAACACCGGGGAGCTGTTTTTT
V: TRBV7-9; J: TRBJ1-1; D: .; size: few; CDR3: CASSLPGVTEAFF; DNA: TGTGCCAGCAGCTTACCAGGGGTCACTGAAGCTTTCTTT
V: TRBV7-9; J: TRBJ1-6; D: .; size: few; CDR3: CASSLEGHSYNSPLHF; DNA: TGTGCCAGCAGCTTAGAGGGTCACTCCTATAATTCACCCCTCCACTTT
V: TRBV4-3; J: TRBJ2-7; D: .; size: .; CDR3: CASSQDQDLASYEQYF; DNA: TGCGCCAGCAGCCAAGATCAGGACCTAGCCTCCTACGAGCAGTACTTC
V: TRBV25-1; J: TRBJ2-1; D: TRBD2; size: .; CDR3: CASSEGNSGVNNEQFF; DNA: TGTGCCAGCAGTGAGGGGAACAGCGGGGTAAACAATGAGCAGTTCTTC
V: TRBV5-1; J: TRBJ2-1; D: .; size: few; CDR3: CASSLVGRGYNEQFF; DNA: TGCGCCAGCAGCTTGGTTGGGCGGGGCTACAATGAGCAGTTCTTC
V: TRBV12-3/TRBV12-4; J: TRBJ2-2; D: .; size: .; CDR3: CASSSLGGATGELFF; DNA: TGTGCCAGCAGTTCCCTTGGAGGGGCCACCGGGGAGCTGTTTTTT
V: TRBV7-9; J: TRBJ2-7; D: .; size: .; CDR3: CASSLGHPPPYEQYF; DNA: TGTGCCAGCAGCTTAGGGCATCCCCCCCCCTACGAGCAGTACTTC
V: TRBV12-3/TRBV12-4; J: TRBJ2-3; D: .; size: many; CDR3: CASGGGLTDTQYF; DNA: TGTGCCAGTGGTGGGGGGCTGACAGATACGCAGTATTTT
V: TRBV20-1; J: TRBJ2-1; D: TRBD2; size: many; CDR3: CSARGGVDYEQFF; DNA: TGCAGTGCTAGGGGAGGGGTCGATTATGAGCAGTTCTTC
V: TRBV14; J: TRBJ2-7; D: TRBD1; size: few; CDR3: CASSHAGDRGYEQYF; DNA: TGTGCCAGCAGCCACGCAGGGGACAGGGGCTACGAGCAGTACTTC
V: TRBV7-9; J: TRBJ2-5; D: .; size: few; CDR3: CASSLAYGQETQYF; DNA: TGTGCCAGCAGCTTAGCTTACGGTCAAGAGACCCAGTACTTC
V: TRBV6-5; J: TRBJ2-3; D: TRBD2; size: many; CDR3: CASSWSRAAGGGDTQYF; DNA: TGTGCCAGCAGTTGGTCGCGTGCAGCGGGAGGTGGTGATACGCAGTATTTT